A single sample gave rise to the 9 T cell receptor beta chains below, sequenced in a study of T cells in Graves' hyperthyroidism and ophthalmopathy. Amplification of TCR beta CDR3 regions was performed using RNA transcripts as template. HTBI primers were used for first-round RT-PCR of the TCR CDR3. TCRdb re-called the multiplex PCR reads through MiXCR, storing one row per CDR3 protein. The sample contains approximately 710,000 distinct CDR3 sequences, 17% of which appear only once. Sequencing was carried out using blood. Receptors originate from a man in his forties or fifties with Graves' hyperthyroidism.

V is TRBV28 and J is TRBJ2-7; D remains unclear. Germline lookup yields CDR1 MDHEN and CDR2 SYDVKM. The CDR3 extends over 13 amino acids. Trimming took off 8 bases at V and 0 bases at J, with 11 bases between the two ends. This CDR3 is CASRWVSSYEQYF. The CDR3 DNA follows: TGTGCCAGCCGATGGGTCAGCTCCTACGAGCAGTACTTC. Drawing the rest from reference TRBV28 and TRBJ2-7, the complete variable domain is DVKVTQSSRYLVKRTGEKVFLECVQDMDHENMFWYRQDPGLGLRLIYFSYDVKMKEKGDIPEGYSVSREKKERFSLILESASTNQTSMYLCASRWVSSYEQYFGPGTRLTVT.

This clonotype has just a few counts. The gene calls are TRBV7-9 and TRBJ1-1; no clear D. CDR3 length: 15 amino acids. Trimming took off 2 bases at V and 1 base at J, with 11 bases between the two ends. From germline, CDR1 is SEHNR and CDR2 FQNEAQ (reference sequence). CDR3 protein: CASSLMWSSNTEAFF. The CDR3 region has the DNA TGTGCCAGCAGCTTAATGTGGAGTTCGAACACTGAAGCTTTCTTT.

This clonotype was counted at least ten times. The chain is built from TRBV25-1 and TRBJ2-2; D is uncertain. Trimming pared 3 bases from V and 5 bases from J, leaving 7 bases between. Germline values: CDR1 MGHDK, CDR2 SYGVNS. CDR3 length: 13 amino acids. The CDR3 protein is CASSDRITGELFF. CDR3 sequence (DNA): TGTGCCAGCAGTGACCGGATTACCGGGGAGCTGTTTTTT. Looking up the rest from reference TRBV25-1 and TRBJ2-2 gives the full variable domain: EADIYQTPRYLVIGTGKKITLECSQTMGHDKMYWYQQDPGMELHLIHYSYGVNSTEKGDLSSESTVSRIRTEHFPLTLESARPSHTSQYLCASSDRITGELFFGEGSRLTVL.

A remark on this clonotype: Given a much more abundant clone one base away, this may be a read error. The rearrangement links TRBV2 to TRBJ2-5; no definite D call. V gave up 11 bases and J gave up 7 bases, with 23 bases separating them. This CDR3 has 14 amino acids. Looked up from germline, CDR1 is SNHLY and CDR2 is FYNNEI. The CDR3 nucleotides read TGTGCCGGCATAGGGCGGATCGGTGTCGGGACCCAGTACTTC. Translation gives CAGIGRIGVGTQYF.

This sequence joins TRBV5-1 and TRBJ2-1; weak D call: TRBD2 (6 bases). Germline V gene sequence: CDR1 SGHRS, CDR2 YFSETQ. This CDR3 has 16 residues. The ends were cut back, 1 base at V and 2 bases at J, with 13 bases in the middle. CDR3 residues: CASSLYSGEPYNEQFF. The CDR3 DNA is TGCGCCAGCAGCTTGTACTCGGGAGAGCCCTACAATGAGCAGTTCTTC.

This clonotype was counted many times. This chain links TRBV2 with TRBJ1-2; no clear D gene. The CDR3 runs 15 residues. V shed 2 bases and J shed 0 bases, with 10 bases lying between them. Germline V CDR1 and CDR2: SNHLY, FYNNEI. The CDR3 DNA is TGTGCCAGCAGTGAACAACAGATAGCTAACTATGGCTACACCTTC. This codes for CASSEQQIANYGYTF.

The table lists this clonotype with many counts. The chain joins TRBV20-1 to TRBJ2-7; 8 bases line up with TRBD2. The CDR3 loop spans 13 amino acids. The V gene's germline CDR1 is DFQATT and CDR2 SNEGSKA (reference sequence). With V trimmed by 6 bases and J by 2 bases, 6 bases remained unmatched. This CDR3 reads CSALSGTTYEQYF. As DNA, the CDR3 is TGCAGTGCACTTAGCGGGACCACCTACGAGCAGTACTTC.

The chain recombines TRBV29-1 with TRBJ2-1; the D is unclear. V shed 6 bases and J shed 4 bases, with 4 bases lying between them. CDR1 and CDR2 (germline): SQVTM, ANQGSEA. There are 10 residues in the CDR3. CDR3 DNA sequence: TGCAGCGTAGATTACAATGAGCAGTTCTTC. This encodes CSVDYNEQFF.

A note on this clonotype: Since a much larger clone is just one base distant, this may be a read error. V and J are TRBV27 and TRBJ2-7; 9 bases match TRBD1. This CDR3 has 14 residues. Germline trimming cut 1 base from V and 5 bases from J; bases unmatched to any gene: 3. The germline V gene encodes CDR1 MNHEY and CDR2 SMNVEV (reference sequence). CDR3 nucleotide sequence: TGTGCCAGCAGTTTATGGGACAGGGTCGACGAGCAGTACTTC. This sequence encodes CASSLWDRVDEQYF.